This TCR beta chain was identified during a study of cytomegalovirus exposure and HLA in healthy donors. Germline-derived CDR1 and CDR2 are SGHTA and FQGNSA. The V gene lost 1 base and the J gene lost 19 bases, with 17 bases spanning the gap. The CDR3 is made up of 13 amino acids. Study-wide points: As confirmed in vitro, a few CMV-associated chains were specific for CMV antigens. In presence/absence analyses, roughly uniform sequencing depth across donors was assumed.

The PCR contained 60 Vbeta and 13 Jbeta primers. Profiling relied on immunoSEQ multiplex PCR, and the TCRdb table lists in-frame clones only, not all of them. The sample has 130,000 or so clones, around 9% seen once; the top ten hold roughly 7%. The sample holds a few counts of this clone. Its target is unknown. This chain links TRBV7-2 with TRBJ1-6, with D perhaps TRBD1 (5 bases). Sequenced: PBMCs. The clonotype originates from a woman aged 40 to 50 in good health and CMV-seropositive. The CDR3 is CASSLVGRAPPHF. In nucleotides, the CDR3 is TGTGCCAGCAGCTTAGTAGGCAGGGCTCCCCCGCACTTT.